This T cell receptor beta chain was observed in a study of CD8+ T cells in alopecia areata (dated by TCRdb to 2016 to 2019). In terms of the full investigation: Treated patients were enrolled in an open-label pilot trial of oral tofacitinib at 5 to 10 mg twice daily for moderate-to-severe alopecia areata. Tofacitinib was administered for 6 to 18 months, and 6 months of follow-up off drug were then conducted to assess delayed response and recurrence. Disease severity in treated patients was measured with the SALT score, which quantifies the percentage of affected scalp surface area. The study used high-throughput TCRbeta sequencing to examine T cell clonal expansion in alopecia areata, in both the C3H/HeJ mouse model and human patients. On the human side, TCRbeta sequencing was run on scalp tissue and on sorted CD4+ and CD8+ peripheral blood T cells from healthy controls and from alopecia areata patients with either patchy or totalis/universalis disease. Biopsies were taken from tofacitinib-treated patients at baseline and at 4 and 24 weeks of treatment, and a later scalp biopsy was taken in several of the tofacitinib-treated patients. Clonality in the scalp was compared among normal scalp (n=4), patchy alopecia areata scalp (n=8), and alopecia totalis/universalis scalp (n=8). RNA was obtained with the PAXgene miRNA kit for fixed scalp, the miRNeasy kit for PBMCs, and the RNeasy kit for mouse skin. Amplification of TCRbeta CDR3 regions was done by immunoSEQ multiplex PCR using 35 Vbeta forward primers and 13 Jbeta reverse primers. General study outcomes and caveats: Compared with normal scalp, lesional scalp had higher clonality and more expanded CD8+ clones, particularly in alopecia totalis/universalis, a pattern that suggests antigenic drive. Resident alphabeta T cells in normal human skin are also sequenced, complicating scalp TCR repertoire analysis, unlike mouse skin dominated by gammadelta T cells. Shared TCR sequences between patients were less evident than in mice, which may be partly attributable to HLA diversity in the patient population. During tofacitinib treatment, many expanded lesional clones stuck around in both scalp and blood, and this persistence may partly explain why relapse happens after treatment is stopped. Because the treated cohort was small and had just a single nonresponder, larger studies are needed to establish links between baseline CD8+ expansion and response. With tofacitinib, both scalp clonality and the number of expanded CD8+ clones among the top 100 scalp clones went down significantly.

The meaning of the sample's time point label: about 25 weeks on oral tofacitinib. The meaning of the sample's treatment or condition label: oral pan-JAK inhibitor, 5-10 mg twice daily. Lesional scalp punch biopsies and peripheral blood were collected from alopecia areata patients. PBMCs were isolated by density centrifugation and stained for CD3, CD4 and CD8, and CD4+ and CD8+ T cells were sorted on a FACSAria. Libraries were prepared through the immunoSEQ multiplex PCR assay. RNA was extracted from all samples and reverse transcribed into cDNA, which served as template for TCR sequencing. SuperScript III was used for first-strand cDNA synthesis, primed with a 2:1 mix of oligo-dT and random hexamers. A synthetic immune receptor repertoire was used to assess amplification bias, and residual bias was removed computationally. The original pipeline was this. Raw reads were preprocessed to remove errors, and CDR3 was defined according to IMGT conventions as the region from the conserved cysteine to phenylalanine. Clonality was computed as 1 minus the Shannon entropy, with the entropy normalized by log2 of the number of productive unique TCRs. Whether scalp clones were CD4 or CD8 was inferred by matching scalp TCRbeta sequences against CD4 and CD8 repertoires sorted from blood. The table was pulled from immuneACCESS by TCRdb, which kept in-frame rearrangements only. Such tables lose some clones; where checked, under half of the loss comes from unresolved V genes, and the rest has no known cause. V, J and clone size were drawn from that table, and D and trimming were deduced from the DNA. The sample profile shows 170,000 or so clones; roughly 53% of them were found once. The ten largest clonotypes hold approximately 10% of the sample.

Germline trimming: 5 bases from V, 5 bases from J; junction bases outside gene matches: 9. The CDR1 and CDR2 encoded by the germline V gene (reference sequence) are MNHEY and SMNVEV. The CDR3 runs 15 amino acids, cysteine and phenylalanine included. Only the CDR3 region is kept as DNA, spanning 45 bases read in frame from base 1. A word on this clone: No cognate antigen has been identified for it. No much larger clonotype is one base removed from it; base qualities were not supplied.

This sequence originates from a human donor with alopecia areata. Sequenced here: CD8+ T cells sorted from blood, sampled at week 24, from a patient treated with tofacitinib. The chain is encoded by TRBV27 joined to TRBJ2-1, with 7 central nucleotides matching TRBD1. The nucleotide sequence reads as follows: TGTGCCAGCAGTGAGACAGGGTGGACCAACAATGAGCAGTTCTTC. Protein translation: CASSETGWTNNEQFF.